The clone carrying this TCR beta chain was detected a few times. Expressed TCRB transcripts were sequenced, since all the RNA that had been isolated was reverse transcribed. Some clones are missing from TCRdb's copy, which holds only in-frame ones; the method was immunoSEQ multiplex PCR. The sample carries about 250,000 clones, 11% to 15% recorded once. Germline loops: CDR1 MDHEN, CDR2 SYDVKM. The CDR3 has 11 amino acids. The ends were cut back, 2 bases at V and 9 bases at J, with 5 bases in the middle. This sample stems from a study of beta chain features in type 1 diabetes. Purity exceeding 95% was reached by all sorted populations.

Sequenced sample: naive CD4+ T cells from blood. The receptor's source is a woman in her forties in good health. This chain joins TRBV28 and TRBJ2-1; D gene uncertain. The CDR3 spells CASSLISEQFF. DNA of the CDR3: TGTGCCAGCAGTTTAATTAGTGAGCAGTTCTTC.